The text below deals with one T cell receptor beta chain. Authors' analysis steps: Reference gene primer amplification gave estimated nucleated cell counts. Sequencing used immunoSEQ multiplex PCR; TCRdb keeps in-frame clones, though not all of them. Clonal size and the V and J genes are those of that table, whereas D and trimming came from the DNA. The sample lists some 200,000 clones; 88% were seen once. The sample comes from a study of blood T cell repertoires in COVID-19. Study-wide context: Both acute and convalescent COVID-19 samples were obtained from the United States, Italy and Spain.

Sequenced material: peripheral blood. This receptor was taken from a man in his 70s with acute or convalescent COVID-19.

CDR3 bases: TGCGCCAGCAGCCAAGATAGTGAGACTACCTTGAATGAGCAGTTCTTC. It translates to CASSQDSETTLNEQFF. This rearrangement joins TRBV4-1 to TRBJ2-1, with D possibly matching TRBD2 (5 bases). Trimming took off 0 bases at V and 7 bases at J, with 16 bases between the two ends. This CDR3 spans 16 amino acids. Per germline, CDR1 MGHRA and CDR2 YSYEKL.